The present T cell receptor (beta chain) was sequenced within a study of spatial heterogeneity in lung cancer. Study context: Sequencing covered available follow-up PBMC samples collected a median of about two years after resection. Detection of beta-chain sequences consistently exceeded that of alpha-chain sequences. Overall study results and limits: Detection of ubiquitous tumor TCRs in blood was higher at resection than follow-up.

Trimming left V 3 bases short and J 2 bases short, with 16 bases between. CDR3 length: 15 amino acids. The germline V gene has CDR1 DFQATT and CDR2 SNEGSKA (reference sequence). The time point was: blood at routine non-recurrence follow-up after resection. At least ten counts were recorded for this clonotype. The target antigen is unknown. In TCRdb, the 5' RACE reads were re-called with MiXCR into one record per CDR3 protein. Of 35,000 to 55,000 distinct CDR3 sequences listed, roughly 10% are singletons. This sequence was found in a male donor with early-stage non-small cell lung cancer. The J gene is TRBJ1-1, the V gene TRBV20-1, with D possibly matching TRBD1 (5 bases). Sequencing used PBMCs, obtained at follow-up. CDR3 sequence: CSASGRQTFNTEAFF. In nucleotides, the CDR3 is TGCAGTGCTAGTGGGCGACAGACTTTTAACACTGAAGCTTTCTTT.